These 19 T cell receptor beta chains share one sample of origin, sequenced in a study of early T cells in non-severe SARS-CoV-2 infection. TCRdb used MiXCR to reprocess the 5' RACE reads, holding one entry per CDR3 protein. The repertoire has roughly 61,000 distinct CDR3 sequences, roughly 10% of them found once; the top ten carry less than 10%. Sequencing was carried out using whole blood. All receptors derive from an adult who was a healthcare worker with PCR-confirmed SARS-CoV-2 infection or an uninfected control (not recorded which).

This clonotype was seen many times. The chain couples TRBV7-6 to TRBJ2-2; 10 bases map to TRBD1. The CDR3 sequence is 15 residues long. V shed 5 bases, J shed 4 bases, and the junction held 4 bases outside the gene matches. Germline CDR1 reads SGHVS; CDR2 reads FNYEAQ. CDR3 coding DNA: TGTGCCAGCAGCGTGGACAGGGGGACCACCGGGGAGCTGTTTTTT. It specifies CASSVDRGTTGELFF.

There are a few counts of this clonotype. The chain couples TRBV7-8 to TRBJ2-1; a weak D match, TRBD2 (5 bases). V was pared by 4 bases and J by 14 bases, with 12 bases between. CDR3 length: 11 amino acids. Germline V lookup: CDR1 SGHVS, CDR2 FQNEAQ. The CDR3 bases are TGTGCCAGCAGCTCAGGACTTCGTGAGTTCTTC. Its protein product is CASSSGLREFF.

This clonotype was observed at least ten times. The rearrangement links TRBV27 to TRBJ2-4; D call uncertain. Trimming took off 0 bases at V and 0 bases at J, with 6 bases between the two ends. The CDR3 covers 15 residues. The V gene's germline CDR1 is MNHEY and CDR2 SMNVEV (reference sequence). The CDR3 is CASSLSYGAKNIQYF. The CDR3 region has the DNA TGTGCCAGCAGTTTATCGTACGGAGCCAAAAACATTCAGTACTTC.

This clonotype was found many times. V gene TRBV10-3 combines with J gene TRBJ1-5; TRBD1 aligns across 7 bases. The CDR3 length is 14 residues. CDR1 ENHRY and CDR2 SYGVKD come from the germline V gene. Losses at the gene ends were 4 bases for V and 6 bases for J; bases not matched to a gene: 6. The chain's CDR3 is CAISVMAGGQPQHF. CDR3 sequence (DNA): TGTGCCATCAGTGTTATGGCAGGGGGTCAGCCCCAGCATTTT.

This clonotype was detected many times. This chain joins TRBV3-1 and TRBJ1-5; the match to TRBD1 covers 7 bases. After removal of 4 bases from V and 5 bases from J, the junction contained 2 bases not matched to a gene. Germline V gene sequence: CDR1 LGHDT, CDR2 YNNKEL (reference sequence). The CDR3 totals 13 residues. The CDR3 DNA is TGTGCCAGCAGCCTAGGGACAGATCAGCCCCAGCATTTT. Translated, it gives CASSLGTDQPQHF. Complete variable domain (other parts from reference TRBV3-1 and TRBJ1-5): DTAVSQTPKYLVTQMGNDKSIKCEQNLGHDTMYWYKQDSKKFLKIMFSYNNKELIINETVPNRFSPKSPDKAHLNLHINSLELGDSAVYFCASSLGTDQPQHFGDGTRLSIL.

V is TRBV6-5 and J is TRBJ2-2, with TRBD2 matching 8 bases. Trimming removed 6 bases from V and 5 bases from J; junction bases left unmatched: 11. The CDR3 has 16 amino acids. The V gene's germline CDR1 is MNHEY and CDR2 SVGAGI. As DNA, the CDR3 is TGTGCCAGCAGAACCGGGACTAGTGGGACTACCGGGGAGCTGTTTTTT. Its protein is CASRTGTSGTTGELFF.

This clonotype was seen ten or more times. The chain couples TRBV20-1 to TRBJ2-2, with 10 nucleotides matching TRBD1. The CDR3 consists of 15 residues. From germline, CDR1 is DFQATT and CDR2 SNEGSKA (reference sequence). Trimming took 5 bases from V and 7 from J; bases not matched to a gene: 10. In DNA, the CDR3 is TGCAGTGCTTCCGACAGGGGGCCACGATTCGGGGAGCTGTTTTTT. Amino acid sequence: CSASDRGPRFGELFF.

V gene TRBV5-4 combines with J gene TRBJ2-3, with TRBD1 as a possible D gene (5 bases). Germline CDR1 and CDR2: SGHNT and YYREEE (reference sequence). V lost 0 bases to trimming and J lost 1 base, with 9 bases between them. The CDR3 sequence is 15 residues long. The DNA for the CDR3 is TGTGCCAGCAGCTTGGCCGAAGGGGGCACAGATACGCAGTATTTT. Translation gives CASSLAEGGTDTQYF. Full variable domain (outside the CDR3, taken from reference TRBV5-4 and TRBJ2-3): ETGVTQSPTHLIKTRGQQVTLRCSSQSGHNTVSWYQQALGQGPQFIFQYYREEENGRGNFPPRFSGLQFPNYSSELNVNALELDDSALYLCASSLAEGGTDTQYFGPGTRLTVL.

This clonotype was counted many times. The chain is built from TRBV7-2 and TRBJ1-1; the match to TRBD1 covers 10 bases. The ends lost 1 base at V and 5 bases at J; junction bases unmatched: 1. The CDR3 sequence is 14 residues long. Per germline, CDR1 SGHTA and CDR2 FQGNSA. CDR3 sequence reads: CASSLVGQGTEAFF. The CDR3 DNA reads TGTGCCAGCAGCTTAGTGGGACAGGGGACTGAAGCTTTCTTT.

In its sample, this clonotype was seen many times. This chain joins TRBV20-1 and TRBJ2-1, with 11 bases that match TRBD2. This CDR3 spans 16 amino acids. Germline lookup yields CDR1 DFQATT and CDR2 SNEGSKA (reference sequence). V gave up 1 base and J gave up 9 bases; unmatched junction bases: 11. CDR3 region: CSARASLAGVVGEQFF. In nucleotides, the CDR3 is TGCAGTGCTAGAGCTTCACTAGCGGGAGTGGTCGGTGAGCAGTTCTTC.

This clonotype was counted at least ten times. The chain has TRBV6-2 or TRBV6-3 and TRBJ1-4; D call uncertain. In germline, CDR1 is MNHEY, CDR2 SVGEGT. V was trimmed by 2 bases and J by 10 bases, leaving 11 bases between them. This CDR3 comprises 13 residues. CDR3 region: CASSYRATGKLFF. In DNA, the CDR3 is TGTGCCAGCAGTTACCGGGCCACCGGAAAACTGTTTTTT.

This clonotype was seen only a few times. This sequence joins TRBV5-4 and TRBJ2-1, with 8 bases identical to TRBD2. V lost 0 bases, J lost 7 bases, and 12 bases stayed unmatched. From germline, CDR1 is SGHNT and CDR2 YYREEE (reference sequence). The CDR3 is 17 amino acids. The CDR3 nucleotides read TGTGCCAGCAGCTTGGGGGGTAGAATAGCGGGGCCTAATGAGCAGTTCTTC. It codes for CASSLGGRIAGPNEQFF.

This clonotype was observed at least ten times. CDR3: CSARQTGAGELFF. Written as DNA, the CDR3 is TGCAGTGCTAGACAAACAGGGGCCGGGGAGCTGTTTTTT. J is TRBJ2-2 and V is TRBV20-1, with 7 bases lining up with TRBD1. Germline V gene lookup returns CDR1 DFQATT and CDR2 SNEGSKA (reference sequence). The CDR3 runs 13 residues. V shed 2 bases and J 6 bases; nucleotides not matched to a gene: 3.

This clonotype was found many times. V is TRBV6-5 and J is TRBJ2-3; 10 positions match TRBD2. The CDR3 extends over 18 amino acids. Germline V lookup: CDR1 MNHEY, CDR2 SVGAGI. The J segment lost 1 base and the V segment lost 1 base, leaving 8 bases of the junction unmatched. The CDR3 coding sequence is TGTGCCAGCAGTTACTTTCTAGCGGGAGTCCTAGGCACAGATACGCAGTATTTT. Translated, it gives CASSYFLAGVLGTDTQYF.

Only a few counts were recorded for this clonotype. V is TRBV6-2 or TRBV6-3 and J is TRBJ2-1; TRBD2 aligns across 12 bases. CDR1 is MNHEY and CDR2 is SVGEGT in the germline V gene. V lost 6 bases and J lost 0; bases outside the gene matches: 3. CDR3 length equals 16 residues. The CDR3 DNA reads TGTGCCAGCAGGCCTAGCGGGAGGGCCTCCTACAATGAGCAGTTCTTC. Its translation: CASRPSGRASYNEQFF.

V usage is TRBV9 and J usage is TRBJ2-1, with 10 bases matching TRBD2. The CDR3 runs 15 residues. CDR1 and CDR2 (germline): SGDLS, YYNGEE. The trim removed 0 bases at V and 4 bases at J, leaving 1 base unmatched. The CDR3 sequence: CASSVVAGGYNEQFF. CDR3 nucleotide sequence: TGTGCCAGCAGCGTAGTAGCGGGGGGTTACAATGAGCAGTTCTTC.

The DNA of the CDR3 is TGCAGTGCCGCAACCCTTTCTAGCGGCCTAGGCTACAATGAGCAGTTCTTC. Translating it yields CSAATLSSGLGYNEQFF. The chain combines TRBV20-1 with TRBJ2-1, with 7 positions matching TRBD2. Germline-derived CDR1 and CDR2 are DFQATT and SNEGSKA (reference sequence). V trimming: 6 bases; J trimming: 3 bases; junction bases outside the gene matches: 17. The CDR3 length is 17 residues.

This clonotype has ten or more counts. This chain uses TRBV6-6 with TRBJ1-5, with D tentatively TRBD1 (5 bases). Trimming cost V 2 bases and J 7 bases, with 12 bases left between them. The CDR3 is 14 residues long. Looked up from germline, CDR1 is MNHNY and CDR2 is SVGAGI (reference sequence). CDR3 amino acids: CASSYAAGWQPQHF. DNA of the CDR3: TGTGCCAGCAGTTACGCGGCAGGGTGGCAGCCCCAGCATTTT.

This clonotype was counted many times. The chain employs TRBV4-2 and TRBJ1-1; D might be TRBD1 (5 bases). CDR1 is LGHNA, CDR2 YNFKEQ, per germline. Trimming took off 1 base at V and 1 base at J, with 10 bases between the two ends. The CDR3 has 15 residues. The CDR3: CASSQGVGGNTEAFF. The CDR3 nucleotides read TGTGCCAGCAGCCAAGGGGTCGGGGGGAACACTGAAGCTTTCTTT.